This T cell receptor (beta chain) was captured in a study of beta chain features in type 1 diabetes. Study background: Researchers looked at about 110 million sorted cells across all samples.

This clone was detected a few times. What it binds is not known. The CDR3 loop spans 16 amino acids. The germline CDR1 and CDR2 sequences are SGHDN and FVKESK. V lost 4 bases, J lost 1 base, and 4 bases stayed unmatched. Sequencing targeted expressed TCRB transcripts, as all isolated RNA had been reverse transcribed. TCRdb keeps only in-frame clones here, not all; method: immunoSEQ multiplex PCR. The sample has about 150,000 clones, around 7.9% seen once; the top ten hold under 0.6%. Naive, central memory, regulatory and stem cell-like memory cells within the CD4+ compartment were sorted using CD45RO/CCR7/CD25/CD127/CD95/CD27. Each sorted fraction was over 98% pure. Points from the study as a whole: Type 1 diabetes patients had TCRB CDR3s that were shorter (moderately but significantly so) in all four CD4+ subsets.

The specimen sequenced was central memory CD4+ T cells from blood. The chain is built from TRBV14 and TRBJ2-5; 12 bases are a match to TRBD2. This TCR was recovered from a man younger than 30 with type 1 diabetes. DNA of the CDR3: TGTGCCAGCAGCCGACTAGCGGGAGTGTTCCAAGAGACCCAGTACTTC. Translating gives CASSRLAGVFQETQYF.